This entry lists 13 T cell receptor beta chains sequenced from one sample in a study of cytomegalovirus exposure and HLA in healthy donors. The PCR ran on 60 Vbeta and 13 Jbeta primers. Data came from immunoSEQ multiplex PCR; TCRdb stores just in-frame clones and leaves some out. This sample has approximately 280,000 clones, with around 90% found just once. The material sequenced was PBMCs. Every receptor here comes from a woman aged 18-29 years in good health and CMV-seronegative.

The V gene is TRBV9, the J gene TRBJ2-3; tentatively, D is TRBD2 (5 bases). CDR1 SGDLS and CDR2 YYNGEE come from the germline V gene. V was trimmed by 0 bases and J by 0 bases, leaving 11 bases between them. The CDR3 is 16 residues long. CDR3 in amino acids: CASSVGSGLSTDTQYF. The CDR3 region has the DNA TGTGCCAGCAGCGTAGGGTCGGGGTTAAGCACAGATACGCAGTATTTT. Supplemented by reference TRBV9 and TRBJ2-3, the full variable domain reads DSGVTQTPKHLITATGQRVTLRCSPRSGDLSVYWYQQSLDQGLQFLIQYYNGEERAKGNILERFSAQQFPDLHSELNLSSLELGDSALYFCASSVGSGLSTDTQYFGPGTRLTVL.

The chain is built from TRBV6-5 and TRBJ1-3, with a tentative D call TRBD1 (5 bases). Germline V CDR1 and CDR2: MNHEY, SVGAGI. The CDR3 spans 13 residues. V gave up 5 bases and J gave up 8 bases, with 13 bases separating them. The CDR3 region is CASSPQGGDTIYF. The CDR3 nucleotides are TGTGCCAGCAGTCCTCAGGGAGGGGACACCATATATTTT.

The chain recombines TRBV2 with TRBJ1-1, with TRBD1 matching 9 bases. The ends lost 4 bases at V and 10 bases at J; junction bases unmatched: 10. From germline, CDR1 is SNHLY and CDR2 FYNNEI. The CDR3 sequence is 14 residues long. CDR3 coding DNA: TGTGCCAGCAGTGCGGGACAGGGCTTCTGGGGAGCTTTCTTT. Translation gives CASSAGQGFWGAFF.

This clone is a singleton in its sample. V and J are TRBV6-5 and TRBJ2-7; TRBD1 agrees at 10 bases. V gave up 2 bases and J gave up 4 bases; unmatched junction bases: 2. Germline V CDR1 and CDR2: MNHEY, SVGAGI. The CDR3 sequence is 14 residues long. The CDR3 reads CASSYRDRGYEQYF. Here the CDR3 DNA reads TGTGCCAGCAGTTACCGGGACAGGGGATACGAGCAGTACTTC.

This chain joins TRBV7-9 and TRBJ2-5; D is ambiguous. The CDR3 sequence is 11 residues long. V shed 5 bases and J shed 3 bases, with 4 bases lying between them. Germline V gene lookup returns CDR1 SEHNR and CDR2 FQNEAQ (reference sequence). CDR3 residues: CASSQEETQYF. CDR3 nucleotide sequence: TGTGCCAGCAGCCAGGAAGAGACCCAGTACTTC.

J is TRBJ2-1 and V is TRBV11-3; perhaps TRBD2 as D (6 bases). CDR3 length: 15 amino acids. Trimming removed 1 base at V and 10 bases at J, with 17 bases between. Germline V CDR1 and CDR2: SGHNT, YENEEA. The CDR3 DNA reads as TGTGCCAGCAGCTTAGTGGCGGGGACTCTAGGAGAGCAGTTCTTC. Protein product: CASSLVAGTLGEQFF.

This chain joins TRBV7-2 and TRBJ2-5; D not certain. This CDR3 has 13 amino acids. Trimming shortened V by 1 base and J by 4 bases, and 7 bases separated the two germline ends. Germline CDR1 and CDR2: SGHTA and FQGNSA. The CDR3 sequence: CASSLGYSETQYF. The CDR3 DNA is TGTGCCAGCAGCTTAGGCTACTCAGAGACCCAGTACTTC.

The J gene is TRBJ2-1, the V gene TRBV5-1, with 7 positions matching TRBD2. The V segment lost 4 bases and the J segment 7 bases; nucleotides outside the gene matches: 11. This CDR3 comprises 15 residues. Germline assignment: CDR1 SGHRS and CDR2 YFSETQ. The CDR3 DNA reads TGCGCCAGCAGCGTGGGGACTACAGCCAGTAATGAGCAGTTCTTC. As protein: CASSVGTTASNEQFF.

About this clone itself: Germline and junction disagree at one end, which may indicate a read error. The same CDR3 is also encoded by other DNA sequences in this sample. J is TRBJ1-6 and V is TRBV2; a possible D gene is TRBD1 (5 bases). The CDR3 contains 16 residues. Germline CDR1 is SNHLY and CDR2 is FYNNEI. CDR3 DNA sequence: TGTGCCAGCAGTGCGCCCCAGGGTGCCTATAATTCCCCCCTCCACTTT. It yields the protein CASSAPQGAYNSPLHF.

CDR3 region: CASHGQGNEKLFF. The CDR3 DNA follows: TGCGCCAGTCATGGACAGGGGAATGAAAAACTGTTTTTT. The rearrangement joins TRBV10-2 to TRBJ1-4; 9 bases map to TRBD1. Germline CDR1 and CDR2: WSHSY and SAAADI. This CDR3 contains 13 residues. J was trimmed by 5 bases and V by 9 bases; bases with no gene match: 4.

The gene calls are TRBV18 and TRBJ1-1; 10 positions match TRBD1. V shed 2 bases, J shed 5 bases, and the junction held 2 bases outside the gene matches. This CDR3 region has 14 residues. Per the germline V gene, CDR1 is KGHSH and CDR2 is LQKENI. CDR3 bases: TGTGCCAGCTCACCAAGACAGGGGGCGACTGAAGCTTTCTTT. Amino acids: CASSPRQGATEAFF.

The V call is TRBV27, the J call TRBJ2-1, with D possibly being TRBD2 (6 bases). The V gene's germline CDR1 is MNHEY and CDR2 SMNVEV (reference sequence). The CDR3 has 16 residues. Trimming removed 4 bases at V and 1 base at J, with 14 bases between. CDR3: CASSSVGRDSYNEQFF. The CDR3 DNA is TGTGCCAGCAGTTCTGTAGGGCGGGATTCCTACAATGAGCAGTTCTTC.

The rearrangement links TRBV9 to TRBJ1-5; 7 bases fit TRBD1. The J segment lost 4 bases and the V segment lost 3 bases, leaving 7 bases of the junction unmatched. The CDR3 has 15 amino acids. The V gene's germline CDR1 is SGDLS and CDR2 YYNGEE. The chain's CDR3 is CASSGTGERNQPQHF. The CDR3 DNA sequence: TGTGCCAGCAGCGGCACAGGGGAGAGGAATCAGCCCCAGCATTTT.